This T cell receptor beta chain was sequenced during a study of metastatic and nonmetastatic thyroid tumors. Findings and limits, study-wide: The study reportedly found significantly higher TCR beta diversity in malignant thyroid tumors than benign nodules, in blood and tumor.

The ends lost 5 bases at V and 0 bases at J; junction bases unmatched: 10. The germline V gene encodes CDR1 KGHSH and CDR2 LQKENI. This CDR3 has 18 residues. Points on this clone: The antigen is unknown. Other DNA sequences within the sample encode an identical CDR3.

TCRdb re-called clones from the PCR reads using MiXCR. The sample yields roughly 61,000 clones, about 4% seen once. Each patient came to thyroid surgery without any prior treatment (of any kind). Input material: blood. The rearrangement uses TRBV18 and TRBJ2-3, with TRBD1 matching over 11 bases. The sequence came from a female donor with papillary thyroid cancer or a benign thyroid nodule (not recorded which). Some clones in this sample may be carry-over from other donors' samples. CDR3 bases: TGTGCCAGCTCATGGACAGGGGGCCACTCGATTAGCACAGATACGCAGTATTTT. This sequence encodes CASSWTGGHSISTDTQYF.